The 7 T cell receptor beta chains below all came from one sample that was sequenced in a study of T cell repertoires in cytomegalovirus infection. MiXCR, run by TCRdb on the reads, gives a single entry per CDR3 protein. The table lists 110,000 to 150,000 distinct CDR3 sequences, around 30% of them singletons, with 45% to 60% in the top ten. The antigens of these receptors remain unknown. The material sequenced was CD8+ T cells from cultured PBMCs, taken from culture after CMV antigen stimulation. The receptors were sampled from a human donor in good health (CMV status not recorded). Some clones in this sample may be carry-over from other donors' samples.

The chain couples TRBV7-9 to TRBJ2-2; D possibly corresponds to TRBD2 (5 bases). V was trimmed by 5 bases and J by 6 bases, leaving 10 bases between them. This CDR3 comprises 13 residues. Germline V lookup: CDR1 SEHNR, CDR2 FQNEAQ (reference sequence). CDR3 residues: CASSPEGAGELFF. The CDR3 DNA sequence: TGTGCCAGCAGCCCCGAGGGAGCCGGGGAGCTGTTTTTT.

This clonotype was observed a few times. The V call is TRBV15, the J call TRBJ1-1; maybe TRBD1 (6 bases). In germline, CDR1 is LNHNV, CDR2 YYDKDF (reference sequence). The CDR3 loop spans 14 amino acids. Between the trimmed V and J ends, which lost 0 bases and 5 bases, there was a span of 10 bases. CDR3 in amino acids: CATSRDLGQTEAFF. The CDR3 DNA reads as TGTGCCACCAGCAGAGATCTAGGACAGACTGAAGCTTTCTTT.

The V call is TRBV6-1, the J call TRBJ2-7; D tentatively reads TRBD1 or TRBD2 (5 bases each). The germline V gene encodes CDR1 MNHNS and CDR2 SASEGT. CDR3 size: 13 residues. V lost 4 bases and J lost 3, with 10 bases in between. CDR3 sequence reads: CASSGDGYYEQYF. For the CDR3, the DNA is TGTGCCAGCAGTGGGGACGGATACTACGAGCAGTACTTC.

The chain carries TRBV7-2 and TRBJ1-1; D is possibly TRBD1 (5 bases). Trimming took 3 bases from V and 4 from J, leaving 9 bases between them. Germline V lookup: CDR1 SGHTA, CDR2 FQGNSA. The CDR3 extends over 13 amino acids. The CDR3 bases are TGTGCCAGCAGCTTGGGGGGGACCACTGAAGCTTTCTTT. Translation: CASSLGGTTEAFF.

This clonotype was detected a few times. This chain uses TRBV2 with TRBJ2-1; tentative D call: TRBD2 (7 bases). Trimming left V 0 bases short and J 10 bases short, with 13 bases between. Germline V gene data show CDR1 as SNHLY and CDR2 as FYNNEI. CDR3 size: 14 residues. Here the CDR3 DNA reads TGTGCCAGCAGTGAAGCGGGGGGGCCGAACGAGCAGTTCTTC. Translation: CASSEAGGPNEQFF.

The chain uses TRBV12-3 or TRBV12-4 and TRBJ2-1; unclear D gene. V dropped 2 bases and J dropped 9 bases, with 11 bases sitting between them. The CDR3 is 13 residues long. Written as DNA, the CDR3 is TGTGCCAGCAGTTTACGGGCAGTCAGTGAGCAGTTCTTC. Translated, it gives CASSLRAVSEQFF.

This clonotype showed up many times. The rearrangement uses TRBV5-1 and TRBJ1-4, with D unresolved. The CDR3 runs 15 residues. Deletions cut 0 bases from V and 7 bases from J, with 13 bases between. CDR1 is SGHRS and CDR2 is YFSETQ in the germline V gene. The CDR3 DNA reads TGCGCCAGCAGCTTGGCCTGGGTTAAGGGTGAAAAACTGTTTTTT. Its translation is CASSLAWVKGEKLFF. The variable domain in full, with the rest retrieved from reference TRBV5-1 and TRBJ1-4, is KAGVTQTPRYLIKTRGQQVTLSCSPISGHRSVSWYQQTPGQGLQFLFEYFSETQRNKGNFPGRFSGRQFSNSRSEMNVSTLELGDSALYLCASSLAWVKGEKLFFGSGTQLSVL.